Here is one TCR beta chain with its context. The antigen it recognizes is unknown. The sample holds no much larger clone one base away, and base qualities are not on file. The immunoSEQ Assay was the method used to sequence TCRbeta CDR3 regions. After extraction, genomic DNA underwent amplification by bias-controlled multiplex PCR, followed by high-throughput sequencing. The original pipeline was this. To quantify the absolute abundance of each unique TCRbeta CDR3 region, sequences were collapsed and filtered. T cell fraction was estimated by normalization of TCRbeta template counts to usable DNA, with usable DNA being measured through amplification of reference genes present in all nucleated cells. Repertoire TCRs were annotated as SARS-CoV-2-specific when V gene, CDR3 amino acid sequence and J gene were exactly matched to a known reactive TCR set. MIRA supplied the reference SARS-CoV-2 TCR set, which was filtered for enrichment in COVID-19-positive ImmuneCODE repertoires so that public or cross-reactive TCRs were removed. Using the MIRA antigens, annotated TCRs were further analysed by specific ORF or by position within an ORF. Depth was the summed frequency of annotated unique rearrangements, while breadth was defined as annotated unique rearrangements over total unique productive rearrangements. TCR breadth was compared between groups using two-sided Wilcoxon rank-sum tests. The source is immuneACCESS, and TCRdb retained only in-frame sequences with V and J called. Part of the clones is not carried over; for the studies checked, unresolved V genes explain less than half of this, and the remainder is unexplained. Clone size and V and J calls were adopted from that table, with D and trimming inferred from the DNA. The sample table shows about 680,000 clones, and around 92% are seen once. Approximately 1.5% of the sample comes from the top ten.

The sample originates from a study of Ad26.COV2.S vaccination and SARS-CoV-2 variants (TCRdb year 2021). Broadly, across the study: Donors in the vaccine arm were drawn from COV1001, a phase I-IIa trial of Ad26.COV2.S in healthy adults that was multicentre, randomized, double-blind and placebo-controlled. Investigators remained blinded to trial group allocation during experiments and outcome assessment. Dosing of Ad26.COV2.S was intramuscular, at either 5x10^10 or 1x10^11 viral particles, delivered as one shot or as two shots spaced 56 days apart. The TCR-sequenced set comprised approximately 30 samples: 19 Ad26.COV2.S vaccine recipients, 5 placebo recipients and 8 SARS-CoV-2 convalescent individuals. Participants in the trial were split at random into five groups of five each, receiving low-dose or high-dose Ad26.COV2.S once or twice, or else placebo on both occasions. TCRbeta repertoire sequencing served as the tool for gauging how specific and how broad the SARS-CoV-2-reactive T cell receptors were following Ad26.COV2.S vaccination. Overall study results and their limits: The study was not powered for comparison of responses between vaccine doses or regimens. After vaccination, substantial breadth of spike-specific CD8+ and CD4+ T cell responses was reported. Vaccine and placebo recipients had similar non-spike TCR breadth, a finding consistent with the vaccine containing only spike. According to the authors, total T cell responses may have been underestimated by the TCR breadth and depth analyses. Compared with placebo recipients, Ad26.COV2.S recipients showed higher spike-specific TCR breadth (P = 0.0014).

Explained via the paper, the treatment or condition label denotes: some 19 received Ad26.COV2.S at low or high dose, single or two shots; 5 received placebo; per-sample allocation not given. For vaccine and placebo recipients, repertoires were sequenced using samples collected on day 63 after the first injection. Cohort 1b enrolled roughly 25 adults aged 18-55 years at a single site in Boston, USA, between 29 July and 7 August 2020. Ad26.COV2.S was a replication-incompetent adenovirus type 26 vector that expressed a prefusion-stabilized SARS-CoV-2 spike protein derived from the original Wuhan strain. V is shortened by 1 base, J by 3 bases, and the region joining them spans 13 bases. Counted from cysteine to phenylalanine, this CDR3 has 15 amino acids. Only the CDR3 part of the read is kept: 45 bases, read in frame from the first base. The germline V gene supplies CDR1 SGHAT and CDR2 FQNNGV.

This TCR was sampled from a person between 18 and 65 years old who received the Ad26.COV2.S COVID-19 vaccine or a placebo. This specimen was peripheral blood, taken in a trial of Ad26.COV2.S vaccine versus placebo. Recombination linked TRBV11-2 to TRBJ2-7, with the D gene call left open. The nucleotide sequence reads TGTGCCAGCAGCTTAGTCCGCAGTGTAAGCTACGAGCAGTACTTC. This yields the protein CASSLVRSVSYEQYF.